This section outlines one TCR beta chain sequence together with its context. CDR3 length equals 18 residues. The germline CDR1 and CDR2 sequences are SGHNT and YYREEE (reference sequence). Trimming removed 0 bases from V and 0 bases from J; junction bases left unmatched: 4. This specimen belongs to a study of blood T cell repertoires in COVID-19. Whole-study context: In each case, the material was cDNA or gDNA derived from T cells, B-cell-depleted T cells, or PBMCs.

Clones were read by immunoSEQ multiplex PCR, and TCRdb kept only the in-frame ones, dropping some. The sample lists some 110,000 clones, 75% to 90% occurring once. The chain combines TRBV5-4 with TRBJ2-6, with 9 bases fitting TRBD1. The TCR was taken from an elderly woman with COVID-19, enrolled during active disease. The sample comprised peripheral blood. In DNA, the CDR3 is TGTGCCAGCAGCTTGGCTGGACAGGGGTTCTCTGGGGCCAACGTCCTGACTTTC. As protein: CASSLAGQGFSGANVLTF. Full variable domain (missing parts from reference TRBV5-4 and TRBJ2-6): ETGVTQSPTHLIKTRGQQVTLRCSSQSGHNTVSWYQQALGQGPQFIFQYYREEENGRGNFPPRFSGLQFPNYSSELNVNALELDDSALYLCASSLAGQGFSGANVLTFGAGSRLTVL.